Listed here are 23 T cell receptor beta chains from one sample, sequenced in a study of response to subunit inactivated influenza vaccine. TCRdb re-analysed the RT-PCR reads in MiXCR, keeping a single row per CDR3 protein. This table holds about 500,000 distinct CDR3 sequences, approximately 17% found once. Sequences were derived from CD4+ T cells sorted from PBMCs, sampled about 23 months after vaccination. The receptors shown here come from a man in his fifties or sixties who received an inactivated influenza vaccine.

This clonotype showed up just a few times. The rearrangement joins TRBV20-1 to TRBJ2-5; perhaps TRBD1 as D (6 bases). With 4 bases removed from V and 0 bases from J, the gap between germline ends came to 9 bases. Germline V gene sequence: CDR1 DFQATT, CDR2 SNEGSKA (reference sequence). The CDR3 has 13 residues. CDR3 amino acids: CSAITGYQETQYF. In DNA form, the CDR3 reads TGCAGTGCTATCACAGGGTACCAAGAGACCCAGTACTTC.

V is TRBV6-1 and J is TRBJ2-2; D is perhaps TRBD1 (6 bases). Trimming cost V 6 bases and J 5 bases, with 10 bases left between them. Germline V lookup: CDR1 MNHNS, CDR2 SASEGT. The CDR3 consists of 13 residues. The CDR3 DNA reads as TGTGCCAGCAGCTGGACAGAAACCGGGGAGCTGTTTTTT. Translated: CASSWTETGELFF.

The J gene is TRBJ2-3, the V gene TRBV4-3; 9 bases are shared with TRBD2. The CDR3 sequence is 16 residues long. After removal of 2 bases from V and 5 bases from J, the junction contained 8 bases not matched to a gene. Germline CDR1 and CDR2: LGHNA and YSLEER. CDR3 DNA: TGCGCCAGCAGCCAAAATGTAGCGGGGGCGGGAGATACGCAGTATTTT. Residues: CASSQNVAGAGDTQYF.

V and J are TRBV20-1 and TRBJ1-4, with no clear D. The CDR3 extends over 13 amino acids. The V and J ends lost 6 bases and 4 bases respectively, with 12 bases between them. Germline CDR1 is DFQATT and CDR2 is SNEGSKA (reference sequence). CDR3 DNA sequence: TGCAGTGCCAATCCAGCGTTTAATGAAAAACTGTTTTTT. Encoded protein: CSANPAFNEKLFF.

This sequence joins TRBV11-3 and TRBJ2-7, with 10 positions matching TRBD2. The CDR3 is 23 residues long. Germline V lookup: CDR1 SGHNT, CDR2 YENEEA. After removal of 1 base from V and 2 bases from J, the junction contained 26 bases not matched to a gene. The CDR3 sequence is CASSLVLFGGGLAGAPPAYEQYF. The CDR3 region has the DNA TGTGCCAGCAGCTTAGTGTTGTTCGGGGGCGGCCTAGCGGGGGCCCCTCCTGCCTACGAGCAGTACTTC.

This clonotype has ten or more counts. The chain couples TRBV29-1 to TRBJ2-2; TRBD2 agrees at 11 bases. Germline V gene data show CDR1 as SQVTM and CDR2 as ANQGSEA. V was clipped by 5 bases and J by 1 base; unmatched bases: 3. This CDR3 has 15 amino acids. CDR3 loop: CSVPTSGVNTGELFF. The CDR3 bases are TGCAGCGTTCCGACTAGCGGGGTGAACACCGGGGAGCTGTTTTTT.

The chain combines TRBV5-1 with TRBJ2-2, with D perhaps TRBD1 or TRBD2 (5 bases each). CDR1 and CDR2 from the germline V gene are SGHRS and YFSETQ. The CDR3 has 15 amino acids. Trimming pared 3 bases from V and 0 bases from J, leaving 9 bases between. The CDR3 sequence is CASSSWDANTGELFF. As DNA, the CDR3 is TGCGCCAGCAGCTCTTGGGACGCGAACACCGGGGAGCTGTTTTTT.

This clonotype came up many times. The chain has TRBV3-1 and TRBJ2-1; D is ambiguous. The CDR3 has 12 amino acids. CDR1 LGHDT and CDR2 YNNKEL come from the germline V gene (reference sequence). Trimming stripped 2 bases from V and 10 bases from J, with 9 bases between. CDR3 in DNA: TGTGCCAGCAGCCAATCTTCCGGAGAGCAGTTCTTC. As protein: CASSQSSGEQFF.

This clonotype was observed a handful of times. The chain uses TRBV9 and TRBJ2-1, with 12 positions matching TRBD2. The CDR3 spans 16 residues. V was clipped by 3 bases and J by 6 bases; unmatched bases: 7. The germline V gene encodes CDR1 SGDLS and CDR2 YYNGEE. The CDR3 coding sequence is TGTGCCAGCAGCGCATCGGGACTAGCGGGCACCAATGAGCAGTTCTTC. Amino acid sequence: CASSASGLAGTNEQFF.

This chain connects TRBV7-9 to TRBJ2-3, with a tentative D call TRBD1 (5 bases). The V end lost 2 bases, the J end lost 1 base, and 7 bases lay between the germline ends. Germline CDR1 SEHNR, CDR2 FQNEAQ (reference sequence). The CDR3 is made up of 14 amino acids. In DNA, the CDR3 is TGTGCCAGCAGCTTAATACAGGGCACAGATACGCAGTATTTT. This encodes CASSLIQGTDTQYF.

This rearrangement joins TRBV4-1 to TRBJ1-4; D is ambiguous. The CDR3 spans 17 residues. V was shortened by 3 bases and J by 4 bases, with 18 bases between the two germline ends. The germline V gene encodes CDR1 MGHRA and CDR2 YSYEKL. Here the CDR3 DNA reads TGCGCCAGCAGCCACGTCCTCCGAAGGACGCGTAATGAAAAACTGTTTTTT. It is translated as CASSHVLRRTRNEKLFF.

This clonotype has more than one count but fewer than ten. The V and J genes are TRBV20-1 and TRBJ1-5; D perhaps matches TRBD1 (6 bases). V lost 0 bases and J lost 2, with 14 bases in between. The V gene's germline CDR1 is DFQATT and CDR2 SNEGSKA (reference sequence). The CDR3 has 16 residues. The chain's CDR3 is CSARDAGAGGNQPQHF. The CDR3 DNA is TGCAGTGCTAGAGATGCGGGGGCAGGGGGCAATCAGCCCCAGCATTTT.

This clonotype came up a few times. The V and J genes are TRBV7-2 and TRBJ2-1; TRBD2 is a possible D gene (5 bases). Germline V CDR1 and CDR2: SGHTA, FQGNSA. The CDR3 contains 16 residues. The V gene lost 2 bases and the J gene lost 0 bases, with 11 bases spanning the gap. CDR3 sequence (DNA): TGTGCCAGCAGCTTAAAGGGCGGGCCCTCCTACAATGAGCAGTTCTTC. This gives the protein CASSLKGGPSYNEQFF. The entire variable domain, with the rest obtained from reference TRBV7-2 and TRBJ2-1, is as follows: GAGVSQSPSNKVTEKGKDVELRCDPISGHTALYWYRQSLGQGLEFLIYFQGNSAPDKSGLPSDRFSAERTGGSVSTLTIQRTQQEDSAVYLCASSLKGGPSYNEQFFGPGTRLTVL.

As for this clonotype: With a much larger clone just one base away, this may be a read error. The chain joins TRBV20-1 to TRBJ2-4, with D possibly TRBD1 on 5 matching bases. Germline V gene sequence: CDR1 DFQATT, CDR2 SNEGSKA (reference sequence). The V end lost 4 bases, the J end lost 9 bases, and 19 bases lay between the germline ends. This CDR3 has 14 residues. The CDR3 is CSAIGHQGVVIQYF. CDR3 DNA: TGCAGTGCTATCGGACACCAGGGTGTGGTCATTCAGTACTTC.

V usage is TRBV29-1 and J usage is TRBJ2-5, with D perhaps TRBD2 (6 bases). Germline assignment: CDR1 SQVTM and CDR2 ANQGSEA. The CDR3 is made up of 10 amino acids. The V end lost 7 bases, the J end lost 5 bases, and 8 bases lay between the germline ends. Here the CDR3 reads CSGGDETQYF. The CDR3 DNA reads TGCAGCGGGGGGGACGAGACCCAGTACTTC.

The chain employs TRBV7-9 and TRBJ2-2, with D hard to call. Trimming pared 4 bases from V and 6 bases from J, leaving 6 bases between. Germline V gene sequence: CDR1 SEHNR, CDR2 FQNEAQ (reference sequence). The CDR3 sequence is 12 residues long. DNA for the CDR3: TGTGCCAGCAGCTCAATATCCGGGGAGCTGTTTTTT. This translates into CASSSISGELFF.

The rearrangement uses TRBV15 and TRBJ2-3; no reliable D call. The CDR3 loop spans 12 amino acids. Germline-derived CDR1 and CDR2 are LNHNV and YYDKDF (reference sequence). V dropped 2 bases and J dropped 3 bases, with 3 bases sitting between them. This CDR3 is CATSRLTDTQYF. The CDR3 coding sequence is TGTGCCACCAGCAGACTGACAGATACGCAGTATTTT.

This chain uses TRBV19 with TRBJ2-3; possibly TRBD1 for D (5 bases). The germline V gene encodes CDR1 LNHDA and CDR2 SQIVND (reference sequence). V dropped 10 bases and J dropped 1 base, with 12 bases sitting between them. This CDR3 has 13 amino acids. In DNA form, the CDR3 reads TGTGCCACCGGGCAGGGCCGCACAGATACGCAGTATTTT. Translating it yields CATGQGRTDTQYF.

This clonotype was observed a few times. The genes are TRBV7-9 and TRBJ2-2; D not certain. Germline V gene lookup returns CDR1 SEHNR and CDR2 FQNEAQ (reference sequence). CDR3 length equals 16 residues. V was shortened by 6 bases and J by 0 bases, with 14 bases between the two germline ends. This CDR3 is CASSSVRRSNTGELFF. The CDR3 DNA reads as TGTGCCAGCAGTTCCGTACGGCGGTCGAACACCGGGGAGCTGTTTTTT.

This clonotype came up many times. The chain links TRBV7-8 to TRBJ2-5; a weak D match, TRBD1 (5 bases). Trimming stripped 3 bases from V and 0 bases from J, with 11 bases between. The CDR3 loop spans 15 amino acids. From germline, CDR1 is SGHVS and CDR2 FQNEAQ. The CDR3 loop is CASSFQPGYQETQYF. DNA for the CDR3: TGTGCCAGCAGCTTCCAGCCAGGGTACCAAGAGACCCAGTACTTC.

CDR3: CSTKAANQPQHF. DNA of the CDR3: TGCAGTACTAAGGCGGCTAATCAGCCCCAGCATTTT. J is TRBJ1-5 and V is TRBV20-1; no reliable D call. Looked up from germline, CDR1 is DFQATT and CDR2 is SNEGSKA (reference sequence). This CDR3 region has 12 residues. V was pared by 8 bases and J by 4 bases, with 12 bases between.

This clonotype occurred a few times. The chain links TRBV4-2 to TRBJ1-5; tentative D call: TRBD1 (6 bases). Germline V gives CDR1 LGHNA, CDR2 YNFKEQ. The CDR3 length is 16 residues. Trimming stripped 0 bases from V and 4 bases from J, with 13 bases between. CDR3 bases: TGTGCCAGCAGCCAAGACCCAGGGACACCAAATCAGCCCCAGCATTTT. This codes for CASSQDPGTPNQPQHF.

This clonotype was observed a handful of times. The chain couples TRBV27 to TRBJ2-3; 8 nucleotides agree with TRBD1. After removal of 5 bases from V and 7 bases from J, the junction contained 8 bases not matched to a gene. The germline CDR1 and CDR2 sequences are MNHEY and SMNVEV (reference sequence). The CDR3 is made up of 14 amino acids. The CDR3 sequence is CASSPRTGSYTQYF. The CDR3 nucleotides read TGTGCCAGCAGTCCTCGGACAGGGTCTTATACGCAGTATTTT.